The entry below describes one TCR beta chain. Its antigen remains unidentified. Presence of unique molecular identifiers characterized the TCR beta cDNA libraries. TCRdb fed the PCR reads into MiXCR, producing one record per CDR3 protein. The sample comprises approximately 730,000 distinct CDR3 sequences, 40% to 55% of which are singletons, and roughly 4.4% rests with the top ten. The data are from a study of post-analysis software for immune sequencing data. Study at large: Some patients lacked subtype; others had relapsing-remitting, secondary progressive or progressive-relapsing disease.

General study points: F measure grouped same-batch samples tightly together. The normalized Chao1 diversity of multiple sclerosis patients was significantly lower than that of controls.

This TCR was recovered from a girl aged 5-17 years with multiple sclerosis. Sequencing was carried out using blood.

Here the CDR3 reads CASSYRSGSSYNEQFF. In nucleotides, the CDR3 is TGTGCCAGCAGTTACCGTAGCGGGAGCTCCTACAATGAGCAGTTCTTC. This chain uses TRBV6-5 with TRBJ2-1; 9 bases line up with TRBD2. Trimming took 2 bases from V and 0 from J; bases not matched to a gene: 2. Germline assignment: CDR1 MNHEY and CDR2 SVGAGI. The length of the CDR3 is 16 residues.